The sequence of this T cell receptor (beta chain) was determined in a study of T cells in Graves' hyperthyroidism and ophthalmopathy. This clonotype was found once. RNA transcripts provided the source from which TCR beta CDR3 regions were amplified. RT-PCR in the first round (using the HTBI primer set) targeted the TCR CDR3. TCRdb re-analysed the multiplex PCR reads in MiXCR, keeping a single row per CDR3 protein. The sample yields approximately 400,000 distinct CDR3 sequences, roughly 14% seen once. The sample consisted of blood. The receptor comes from a woman aged 25 to 39 with Graves' ophthalmopathy.

The CDR3 DNA reads TGTGCCAGCGGCTCAGCGGGGGGGAGCAATGAGCAGTTCTTC. Encoded protein: CASGSAGGSNEQFF. This chain joins TRBV28 and TRBJ2-1; TRBD2 aligns across 10 bases. This CDR3 is built from 14 residues. From germline, CDR1 is MDHEN and CDR2 SYDVKM. Trimming at V came to 8 bases and at J to 6 bases, leaving 7 bases not matched to a gene.